This T cell receptor (beta chain) is from a study of early T cells in non-severe SARS-CoV-2 infection. Germline assignment: CDR1 SEHNR and CDR2 FQNEAQ (reference sequence). V shed 8 bases, J shed 8 bases, and the junction held 8 bases outside the gene matches. This CDR3 region has 13 residues. TCRdb independently ran MiXCR on the 5' RACE reads; one entry per CDR3 protein. The table lists approximately 71,000 distinct CDR3 sequences, 9.5% to 15% of them singletons. The sample taken for sequencing was whole blood. The TCR was taken from an adult who was a healthcare worker with PCR-confirmed SARS-CoV-2 infection or an uninfected control (not recorded which). The genes are TRBV7-9 and TRBJ1-3, with TRBD1 matching 8 bases. CDR3 region: CASSTGAKDTIYF. As DNA, the CDR3 is TGTGCCAGCTCGACAGGGGCAAAGGACACCATATATTTT. The whole variable domain, remainder taken from reference TRBV7-9 and TRBJ1-3, is DTGVSQNPRHKITKRGQNVTFRCDPISEHNRLYWYRQTLGQGPEFLTYFQNEAQLEKSRLLSDRFSAERPKGSFSTLEIQRTEQGDSAMYLCASSTGAKDTIYFGEGSWLTVV.